The 4 T cell receptor beta chains given below trace back to one sample, sequenced in a study of cytomegalovirus exposure and HLA in healthy donors. In the PCR, 60 Vbeta and 13 Jbeta primers were used. Here immunoSEQ multiplex PCR was the method, and the copy in TCRdb shows in-frame clones only, minus some. This sample yields some 150,000 clones, of which 82% are seen a single time; around 1.5% belongs to the top ten. The sample comprised PBMCs. These TCRs come from a male donor in good health and CMV-seronegative.

The chain links TRBV6-6 to TRBJ1-2; TRBD1 might be the D (6 bases). The V end was cut by 5 bases, the J end by 8 bases, with 18 bases between. This CDR3 contains 14 residues. Germline V lookup: CDR1 MNHNY, CDR2 SVGAGI (reference sequence). The CDR3 nucleotides are TGTGCCAGCAGTAACCTCGAGGGGGTTGTGGGCTACACCTTC. This gives the protein CASSNLEGVVGYTF.

In this sample, this clone turned up a few times. The DNA of the CDR3 is TGTGCCAGTGGCCAGGAGGTCCGCAATCAGCCCCAGCATTTT. Protein sequence: CASGQEVRNQPQHF. The J gene is TRBJ1-5, the V gene TRBV19; D call uncertain. This CDR3 region has 14 residues. Germline V CDR1 and CDR2: LNHDA, SQIVND (reference sequence). Trimming took off 8 bases at V and 2 bases at J, with 13 bases between the two ends.

V usage is TRBV7-2 and J usage is TRBJ2-3, with D unresolved. The V gene's germline CDR1 is SGHTA and CDR2 FQGNSA. The CDR3 length is 13 residues. V was shortened by 3 bases and J by 4 bases, with 8 bases between the two germline ends. As DNA, the CDR3 is TGTGCCAGCAGCTTTATCCCCTCAGATACGCAGTATTTT. This sequence encodes CASSFIPSDTQYF.

CDR3 coding DNA: TGTGCCAGCAGCGTAGCAGGGTTCCCGTACTCTGGAAACACCATATATTTT. As protein: CASSVAGFPYSGNTIYF. J is TRBJ1-3 and V is TRBV9, with D tentatively TRBD1 (5 bases). CDR1 is SGDLS and CDR2 is YYNGEE in the germline V gene. The CDR3 covers 17 residues. V lost 0 bases and J 0 bases, leaving 13 bases between the germline ends. The entire variable domain, with the rest obtained from reference TRBV9 and TRBJ1-3, is as follows: DSGVTQTPKHLITATGQRVTLRCSPRSGDLSVYWYQQSLDQGLQFLIQYYNGEERAKGNILERFSAQQFPDLHSELNLSSLELGDSALYFCASSVAGFPYSGNTIYFGEGSWLTVV.